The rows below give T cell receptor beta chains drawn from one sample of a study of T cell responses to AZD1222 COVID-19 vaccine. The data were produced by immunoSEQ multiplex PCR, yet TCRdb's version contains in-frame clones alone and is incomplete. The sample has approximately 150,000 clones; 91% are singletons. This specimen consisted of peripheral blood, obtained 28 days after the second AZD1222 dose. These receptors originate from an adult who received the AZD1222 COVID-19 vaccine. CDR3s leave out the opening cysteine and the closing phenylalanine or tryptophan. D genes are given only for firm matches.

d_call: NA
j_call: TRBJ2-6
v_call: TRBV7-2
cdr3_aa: ASSLVPAGAGANVLT

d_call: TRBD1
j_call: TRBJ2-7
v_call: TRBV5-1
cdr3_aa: ASSAQPGTGGEQY

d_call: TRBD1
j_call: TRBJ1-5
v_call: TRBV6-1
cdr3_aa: ASSGGTGGAYDQPQH

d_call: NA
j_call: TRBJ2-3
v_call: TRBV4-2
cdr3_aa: ASSQVAASSTDTQY

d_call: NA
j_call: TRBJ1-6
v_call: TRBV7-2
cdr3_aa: ASSLAGSTHSYNSPLH

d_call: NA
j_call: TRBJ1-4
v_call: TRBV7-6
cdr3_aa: ASSLGTGMANEKLF

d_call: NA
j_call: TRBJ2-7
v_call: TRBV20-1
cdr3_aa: SVFSYEQY

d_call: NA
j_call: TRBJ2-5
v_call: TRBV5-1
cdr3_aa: ASSLDPVPETQY

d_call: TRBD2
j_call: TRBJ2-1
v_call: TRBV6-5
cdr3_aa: ASRTGRDNEQF

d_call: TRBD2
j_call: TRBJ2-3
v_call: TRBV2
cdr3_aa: ASTTSGRSDTQY

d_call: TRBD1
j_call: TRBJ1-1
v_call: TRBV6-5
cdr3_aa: ASSYGTEVNTEAF

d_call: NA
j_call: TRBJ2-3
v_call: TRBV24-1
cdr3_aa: ATSDLPDADTQY

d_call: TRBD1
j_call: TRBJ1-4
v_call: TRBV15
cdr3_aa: ATSRGDSSNEKLF

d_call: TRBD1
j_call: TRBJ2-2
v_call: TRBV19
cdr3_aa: ASRLQGAEKRRTGELF

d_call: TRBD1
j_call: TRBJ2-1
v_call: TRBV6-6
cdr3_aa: ASNMDRGAYNEQF

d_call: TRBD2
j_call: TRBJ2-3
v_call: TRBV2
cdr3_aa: ASSVVSGVTDTQY

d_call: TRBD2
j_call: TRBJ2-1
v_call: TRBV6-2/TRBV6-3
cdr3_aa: ASSYKSGGALLEQF

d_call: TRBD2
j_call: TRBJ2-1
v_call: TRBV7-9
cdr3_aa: ASSPGGLAGDVNEQF

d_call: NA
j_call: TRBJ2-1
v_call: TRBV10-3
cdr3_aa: AISGLGVGNEQF

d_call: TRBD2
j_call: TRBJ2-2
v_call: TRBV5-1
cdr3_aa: ASSWGSGTSGSFTGELF

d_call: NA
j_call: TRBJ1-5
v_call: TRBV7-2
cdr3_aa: ASSWLGEGSNQPQH

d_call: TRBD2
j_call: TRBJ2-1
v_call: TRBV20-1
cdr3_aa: SASIVGGATWYREQF

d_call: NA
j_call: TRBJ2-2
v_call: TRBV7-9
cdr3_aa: ASNGELF

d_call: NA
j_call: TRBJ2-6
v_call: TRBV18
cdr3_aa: ASSLLTPQPEDSGANVLT